The T cell receptor beta chain described here comes from a study of Graves' ophthalmopathy and Graves' hyperthyroidism. TCR beta CDR3 amplification used RNA transcripts. Second-round multiplex PCR followed a first-round RT-PCR using HTBI primers. TCRdb itself ran the multiplex PCR reads through MiXCR, one entry per CDR3 protein. The sample shows about 210,000 distinct CDR3 sequences, 25% to 35% of them seen only once. Ten or more counts support this clonotype. Sequencing was performed on peripheral blood. This clonotype was sampled from a man aged 50-59 years with Graves' ophthalmopathy.

This CDR3 reads CASSVTPTGRVNTEAFF. CDR3 DNA sequence: TGTGCCAGCAGCGTTACTCCAACGGGAAGGGTGAACACTGAAGCTTTCTTT. The V call is TRBV11-2, the J call TRBJ1-1; no firm D call. V shed 5 bases and J shed 0 bases, with 19 bases lying between them. Per the germline V gene, CDR1 is SGHAT and CDR2 is FQNNGV. The CDR3 sequence is 17 residues long.